Below are 32 T cell receptor beta chains sequenced from a single sample in a study of T cell responses to AZD1222 COVID-19 vaccine. Some clones are missing from TCRdb's copy, which holds only in-frame ones; the method was immunoSEQ multiplex PCR. This table holds 120,000 or so clones, about 90% found once. Sequenced here: peripheral blood, sampled on day 0 of MenACWY control vaccination. These receptors all stem from an adult in good health.

Points on this clone: Other nucleotide sequences in the sample specify the same CDR3. This chain joins TRBV4-2 and TRBJ1-2; TRBD1 agrees at 12 bases. Trimming removed 3 bases from V and 6 bases from J; junction bases left unmatched: 11. The CDR3 sequence is 17 residues long. Germline assignment: CDR1 LGHNA and CDR2 YNFKEQ. CDR3 protein: CASSQDTAGQGANGYTF. The CDR3 bases are TGTGCCAGCAGCCAGGATACCGCGGGACAGGGGGCGAATGGCTACACCTTC.

The chain is built from TRBV13 and TRBJ2-7; TRBD2 agrees at 13 bases. J lost 2 bases, V lost 4 bases, and 5 bases had no gene match. There are 16 residues in the CDR3. Per germline, CDR1 PRHDT and CDR2 FYEKMQ (reference sequence). The CDR3 protein is CASSSRTSGGPYEQYV. CDR3 coding DNA: TGTGCCAGCAGCTCTCGGACTAGCGGGGGACCCTACGAGCAGTACGTC.

The chain links TRBV6-5 to TRBJ2-2; 11 bases agree with TRBD1. Looked up from germline, CDR1 is MNHEY and CDR2 is SVGAGI. The CDR3 totals 14 residues. V was pared by 6 bases and J by 6 bases, with 3 bases of the junction left unmatched. The CDR3 coding sequence is TGTGCCAGCAGCACGGGACAGGGGGCCGGGGAGCTGTTTTTT. This codes for CASSTGQGAGELFF.

The chain carries TRBV6-2 or TRBV6-3 and TRBJ1-6; 8 nucleotides match TRBD1. Germline CDR1 MNHEY, CDR2 SVGEGT. This CDR3 is 14 amino acids long. Trimming cost V 5 bases and J 8 bases; bases outside gene matches: 5. CDR3 in DNA: TGTGCCAGCAGTCGCGGACAGGGTTATTCACCCCTCCACTTT. It codes for CASSRGQGYSPLHF.

The rearrangement joins TRBV5-1 to TRBJ2-7; D is uncertain. V lost 0 bases and J lost 0, with 10 bases in between. The CDR3 extends over 15 amino acids. CDR1 and CDR2 from the germline V gene are SGHRS and YFSETQ. The CDR3 sequence: CASSLESESSYEQYF. The CDR3 nucleotides are TGCGCCAGCAGCTTGGAATCAGAGAGCTCCTACGAGCAGTACTTC.

This clone has a single count. V gene TRBV27 combines with J gene TRBJ2-5; D is ambiguous. V dropped 3 bases and J dropped 3 bases, with 8 bases sitting between them. The CDR3 length is 13 residues. The germline V gene encodes CDR1 MNHEY and CDR2 SMNVEV (reference sequence). CDR3 amino acids: CASSFGRKETQYF. CDR3 nucleotide sequence: TGTGCCAGCAGTTTTGGCCGTAAAGAGACCCAGTACTTC.

The chain joins TRBV15 to TRBJ1-6, with D possibly TRBD1 on 5 matching bases. CDR1 is LNHNV, CDR2 YYDKDF, per germline (reference sequence). The V end lost 5 bases, the J end lost 7 bases, and 12 bases lay between the germline ends. The CDR3 spans 14 residues. CDR3 in amino acids: CATSGDRGNSPLHF. Written as DNA, the CDR3 is TGTGCCACCAGCGGTGATAGGGGCAATTCACCCCTCCACTTT.

V is TRBV24-1 and J is TRBJ1-2, with 9 nucleotides matching TRBD1. The length of the CDR3 is 16 residues. V was clipped by 3 bases and J by 8 bases; unmatched bases: 12. Germline CDR1 is KGHDR and CDR2 is SFDVKD. The chain's CDR3 is CATSDHAGTGWFGYTF. CDR3 DNA sequence: TGTGCCACCAGTGATCACGCCGGGACAGGGTGGTTCGGCTACACCTTC.

This clone appeared once. V is TRBV7-2 and J is TRBJ1-3; D call uncertain. Between the trimmed V and J ends, which lost 5 bases and 0 bases, there was a span of 11 bases. CDR1 SGHTA and CDR2 FQGNSA come from the germline V gene. The CDR3 is 15 residues long. CDR3 nucleotides: TGTGCCAGCAGCATGGACCATTACTCTGGAAACACCATATATTTT. Translation gives CASSMDHYSGNTIYF.

The J gene is TRBJ2-5, the V gene TRBV19, with D maybe TRBD2 (6 bases). The ends were cut back, 10 bases at V and 4 bases at J, with 16 bases in the middle. The germline gives CDR1 LNHDA, CDR2 SQIVND (reference sequence). The CDR3 covers 13 residues. CDR3 in amino acids: CATHSGGGETQYF. Here the CDR3 DNA reads TGTGCCACCCACTCCGGGGGAGGAGAGACCCAGTACTTC.

CDR3 bases: TGTGCCAGTAGTATGAGGCCGGGACGTATCTCTGGGGCCAACGTCCTGACTTTC. Amino acid sequence: CASSMRPGRISGANVLTF. The chain is built from TRBV19 and TRBJ2-6; D tentatively reads TRBD1 or TRBD2 (5 bases each). CDR1 LNHDA and CDR2 SQIVND come from the germline V gene (reference sequence). V dropped 3 bases and J dropped 0 bases, with 15 bases sitting between them. The CDR3 contains 18 residues.

The rearrangement uses TRBV28 and TRBJ2-2; 9 nucleotides agree with TRBD1. Germline CDR1 is MDHEN and CDR2 is SYDVKM. The CDR3 consists of 15 residues. J gave up 7 bases and V 4 bases, and 7 bases lay outside the gene matches. CDR3: CASSSRTGVHGELFF. Written as DNA, the CDR3 is TGTGCCAGCAGTTCAAGGACAGGGGTTCACGGGGAGCTGTTTTTT.

This clone came up once. The rearrangement uses TRBV27 and TRBJ2-2, with D unclear. Germline V gene sequence: CDR1 MNHEY, CDR2 SMNVEV (reference sequence). V gave up 8 bases and J gave up 4 bases, with 2 bases separating them. The CDR3 is 10 amino acids. In nucleotides, the CDR3 is TGTGCCAGCGGCACCGGGGAGCTGTTTTTT. Translating it yields CASGTGELFF.

The CDR3 region has the DNA TGTGCCAGCAGCAACCTACAGGGGATGCCCGGCTACACCTTC. Its protein is CASSNLQGMPGYTF. The genes are TRBV21-1 and TRBJ1-2; the tabulated D call, TRBD1, remains unverified against the DNA. TRBV21-1 is an annotated pseudogene. This CDR3 is 14 amino acids long.

This chain joins TRBV7-8 and TRBJ1-5, with TRBD1 matching 10 bases. Germline trimming cut 0 bases from V and 1 base from J; bases unmatched to any gene: 0. The V gene's germline CDR1 is SGHVS and CDR2 FQNEAQ. The CDR3 totals 16 residues. The CDR3 DNA is TGTGCCAGCAGCTTAGCGGGACAGGGGAGCAATCAGCCCCAGCATTTT. Translating it yields CASSLAGQGSNQPQHF.

V gene TRBV28 combines with J gene TRBJ1-5, with 11 bases identical to TRBD1. Germline V gives CDR1 MDHEN, CDR2 SYDVKM. The CDR3 extends over 16 amino acids. The V and J ends lost 4 bases and 4 bases, in that order; junction bases with no gene match: 6. In DNA, the CDR3 is TGTGCCAGCAGTTACTGGACAGGGGGCGGGAATCAGCCCCAGCATTTT. It codes for CASSYWTGGGNQPQHF.

This clone was counted between two and nine times. The chain is built from TRBV7-2 and TRBJ1-3; D gene uncertain. This CDR3 is built from 14 residues. Trimming left V 7 bases short and J 2 bases short, with 12 bases between. Germline CDR1 and CDR2: SGHTA and FQGNSA. CDR3 amino acids: CASTAFRAGNTIYF. The CDR3 DNA is TGTGCCAGCACCGCGTTCCGCGCTGGAAACACCATATATTTT.

V usage is TRBV28 and J usage is TRBJ2-5; 10 nucleotides match TRBD1. V was clipped by 3 bases and J by 5 bases; unmatched bases: 6. Germline V gives CDR1 MDHEN, CDR2 SYDVKM. The CDR3 extends over 15 amino acids. The CDR3 loop reads CASSFQGTGAETQYF. CDR3 DNA: TGTGCCAGCAGTTTCCAAGGGACAGGGGCCGAGACCCAGTACTTC. Complete variable domain (other parts from reference TRBV28 and TRBJ2-5): DVKVTQSSRYLVKRTGEKVFLECVQDMDHENMFWYRQDPGLGLRLIYFSYDVKMKEKGDIPEGYSVSREKKERFSLILESASTNQTSMYLCASSFQGTGAETQYFGPGTRLLVL.

The chain is built from TRBV19 and TRBJ2-5, with D possibly being TRBD1 (8 bases). CDR3 length equals 14 residues. The germline gives CDR1 LNHDA, CDR2 SQIVND (reference sequence). Trimming pared 8 bases from V and 4 bases from J, leaving 17 bases between. The CDR3 sequence: CASRTQGGGETQYF. DNA for the CDR3: TGTGCCAGTCGGACACAGGGGGGGGGAGAGACCCAGTACTTC.

The chain combines TRBV7-2 with TRBJ1-5; no clear D gene. Deletions cut 5 bases from V and 4 bases from J, with 9 bases between. CDR1 and CDR2 from the germline V gene are SGHTA and FQGNSA. CDR3 length equals 13 residues. In DNA, the CDR3 is TGTGCCAGCAGCGCCGAAGGGAATCAGCCCCAGCATTTT. It yields the protein CASSAEGNQPQHF.

The chain has TRBV2 and TRBJ2-5; 8 bases agree with TRBD1. Germline trimming cut 11 bases from V and 6 bases from J; bases unmatched to any gene: 8. The CDR3 is 12 residues long. Germline CDR1 is SNHLY and CDR2 is FYNNEI. CDR3 residues: CAARTGLKTQYF. The CDR3 DNA reads TGTGCCGCCAGGACAGGGTTAAAGACCCAGTACTTC.

The V gene is TRBV27, the J gene TRBJ2-2; either TRBD1 or TRBD2 may fit D (5 bases each). The V gene's germline CDR1 is MNHEY and CDR2 SMNVEV (reference sequence). The CDR3 has 15 amino acids. V was cut by 3 bases and J by 7 bases, with 15 bases left in between. The CDR3 coding sequence is TGTGCCAGCAGTTTTGTGGCAGGGACGGTCGGGGAGCTGTTTTTT. Its protein product is CASSFVAGTVGELFF.

This clone was recorded at least ten times. This rearrangement joins TRBV7-2 to TRBJ2-7; D not certain. Trimming removed 1 base from V and 2 bases from J, with 6 bases in between. From germline, CDR1 is SGHTA and CDR2 FQGNSA. The CDR3 spans 13 residues. The CDR3 nucleotides read TGTGCCAGCAGCTTAGTCGTCCCCTACGAGCAGTACGTC. It specifies CASSLVVPYEQYV.

The chain is built from TRBV27 and TRBJ2-7; D may correspond to TRBD1 or TRBD2 (5 bases each). Germline V lookup: CDR1 MNHEY, CDR2 SMNVEV (reference sequence). V shed 3 bases and J shed 2 bases, with 8 bases lying between them. The CDR3 covers 13 residues. CDR3 loop: CASSLGETYEQYF. As DNA, the CDR3 is TGTGCCAGCAGTTTGGGGGAGACCTACGAGCAGTACTTC.

The rearrangement uses TRBV5-4 and TRBJ2-4; D is perhaps TRBD2 (7 bases). Trimming cost V 4 bases and J 9 bases, with 20 bases left between them. Germline V lookup: CDR1 SGHNT, CDR2 YYREEE (reference sequence). This CDR3 comprises 15 residues. The CDR3 DNA reads as TGTGCCAGCAGCGGGGGGGCTAGCGCCAGAAGCATTCAGTACTTC. As protein: CASSGGASARSIQYF.

This chain connects TRBV18 to TRBJ2-4, with TRBD1 identical over 8 bases. J gave up 0 bases and V 4 bases, and 11 bases lay outside the gene matches. Germline CDR1 reads KGHSH; CDR2 reads LQKENI. The CDR3 has 18 residues. The CDR3 coding sequence is TGTGCCAGCTCACGTACGGTCGACAGGGGACTAGCCAAAAACATTCAGTACTTC. The encoded protein is CASSRTVDRGLAKNIQYF.

The genes are TRBV28 and TRBJ2-3, with D perhaps given as TRBD1 or TRBD2 (5 bases each). Trimming shortened V by 5 bases and J by 9 bases, and 24 bases separated the two germline ends. Germline V gives CDR1 MDHEN, CDR2 SYDVKM. The CDR3 length is 16 residues. The CDR3 DNA follows: TGTGCCAGCAGTCCAGGGACCCCACCCCCCCACAGCACGCAGTATTTT. Its protein product is CASSPGTPPPHSTQYF.

The chain carries TRBV6-4 and TRBJ2-1, with D perhaps matching TRBD2 (5 bases). Germline V CDR1 and CDR2: MRHNA, SNTAGT. The CDR3 length is 17 residues. Trimming cost V 4 bases and J 0 bases, with 16 bases left between them. The CDR3 DNA reads TGTGCCAGCAGTGTGTTTCTAGCCCGAAGCTCCTACAATGAGCAGTTCTTC. Its translation: CASSVFLARSSYNEQFF.

The chain has TRBV30 and TRBJ1-1, with D unresolved. Germline V gives CDR1 GTSNPN, CDR2 SVGIG (reference sequence). Trimming cost V 0 bases and J 8 bases, with 19 bases left between them. This CDR3 region has 15 residues. The CDR3 here is CAWSVPSRGESEAFF. The CDR3 nucleotides read TGTGCCTGGAGTGTACCCTCCCGTGGCGAGTCAGAAGCTTTCTTT.

The rearrangement joins TRBV19 to TRBJ2-5; D unclear. The CDR3 loop spans 14 amino acids. Germline CDR1 reads LNHDA; CDR2 reads SQIVND (reference sequence). Trimming took off 3 bases at V and 2 bases at J, with 10 bases between the two ends. The CDR3 DNA follows: TGTGCCAGTAGTATCGATTGGAATCAAGAGACCCAGTACTTC. Its protein product is CASSIDWNQETQYF.

This clone was observed a single time. CDR3 protein: CASSERRVADTQYF. The CDR3 DNA sequence: TGTGCCAGCAGTGAACGCAGGGTCGCAGATACGCAGTATTTT. V is TRBV6-1 and J is TRBJ2-3; TRBD1 might be the D (5 bases). Germline values: CDR1 MNHNS, CDR2 SASEGT. The CDR3 consists of 14 residues. The V gene lost 2 bases and the J gene lost 4 bases, with 10 bases spanning the gap.

The chain uses TRBV28 and TRBJ1-5; perhaps TRBD1 as D (6 bases). V dropped 5 bases and J dropped 6 bases, with 14 bases sitting between them. The CDR3 is made up of 14 amino acids. Germline lookup yields CDR1 MDHEN and CDR2 SYDVKM. CDR3: CASSPYREGQPQHF. CDR3 coding DNA: TGTGCCAGCAGTCCATACAGGGAGGGTCAGCCCCAGCATTTT.